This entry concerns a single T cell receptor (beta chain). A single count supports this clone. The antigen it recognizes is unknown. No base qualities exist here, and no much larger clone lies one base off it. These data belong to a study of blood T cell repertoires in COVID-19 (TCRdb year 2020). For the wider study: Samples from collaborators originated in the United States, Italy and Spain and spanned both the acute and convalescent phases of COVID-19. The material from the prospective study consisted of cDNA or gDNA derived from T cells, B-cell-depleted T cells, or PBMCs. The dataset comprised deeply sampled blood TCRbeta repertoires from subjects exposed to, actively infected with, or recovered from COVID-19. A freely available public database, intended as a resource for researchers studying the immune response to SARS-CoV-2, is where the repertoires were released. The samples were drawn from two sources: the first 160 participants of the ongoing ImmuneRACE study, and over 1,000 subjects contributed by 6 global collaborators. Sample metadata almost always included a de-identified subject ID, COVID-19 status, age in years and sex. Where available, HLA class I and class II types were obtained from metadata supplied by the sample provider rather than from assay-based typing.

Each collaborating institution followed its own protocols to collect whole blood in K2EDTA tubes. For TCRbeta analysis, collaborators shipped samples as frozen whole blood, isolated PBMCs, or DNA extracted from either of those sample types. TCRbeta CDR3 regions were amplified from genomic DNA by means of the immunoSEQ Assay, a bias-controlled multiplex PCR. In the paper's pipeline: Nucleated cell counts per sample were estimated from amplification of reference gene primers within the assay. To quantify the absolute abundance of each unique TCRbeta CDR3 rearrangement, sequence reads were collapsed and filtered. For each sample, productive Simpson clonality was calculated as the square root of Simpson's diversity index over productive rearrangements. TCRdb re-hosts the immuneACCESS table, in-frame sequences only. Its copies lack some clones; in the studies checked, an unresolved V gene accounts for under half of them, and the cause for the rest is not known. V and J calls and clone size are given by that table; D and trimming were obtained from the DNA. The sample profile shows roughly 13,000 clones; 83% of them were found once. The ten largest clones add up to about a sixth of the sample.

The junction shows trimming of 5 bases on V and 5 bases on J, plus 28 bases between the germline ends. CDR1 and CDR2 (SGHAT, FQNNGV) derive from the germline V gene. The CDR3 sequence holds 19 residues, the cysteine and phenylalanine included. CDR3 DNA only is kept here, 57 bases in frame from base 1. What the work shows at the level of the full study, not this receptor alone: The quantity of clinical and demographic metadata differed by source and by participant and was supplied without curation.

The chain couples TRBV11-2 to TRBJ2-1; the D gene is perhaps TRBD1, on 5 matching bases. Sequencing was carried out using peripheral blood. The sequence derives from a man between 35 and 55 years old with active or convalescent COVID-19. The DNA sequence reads TGTGCCAGCAGCATTACCCCCACCACGTCCAGGGTATTCAACAATGAGCAGTTCTTC. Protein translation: CASSITPTTSRVFNNEQFF.